This is a list of T cell receptor beta chains from one sample in a study of cytomegalovirus exposure and HLA in healthy donors. Sequencing was performed with immunoSEQ multiplex PCR; in TCRdb, only in-frame clones are kept and a portion is missing. Of about 96,000 clones listed, under 85% are singletons. The sequencing input was PBMCs. These receptor sequences come from a female donor in good health and CMV-seropositive. The CDR3 runs from the conserved cysteine through the conserved F or W. Fields, in order: V gene, J gene, clone size, CDR3 length, D gene, CDR3 DNA, CDR3 protein. A D gene is named only where the DNA matches it firmly. Size tells how often a clone was seen (once, few, many) or the class of an expanded clone, and some rows leave it out.

v_call: TRBV7-2; j_call: TRBJ2-3; clone_size: -; cdr3_length: 14; d_call: -; cdr3_nt: TGTGCCAGCAGCCAGAGGACTGGCACAGATACGCAGTATTTT; cdr3_aa: CASSQRTGTDTQYF
v_call: TRBV5-1; j_call: TRBJ2-1; clone_size: -; cdr3_length: 15; d_call: -; cdr3_nt: TGCGCCAGCAGCACCCGAGCTAGCTCCTACAATGAGCAGTTCTTC; cdr3_aa: CASSTRASSYNEQFF
v_call: TRBV28; j_call: TRBJ2-5; clone_size: -; cdr3_length: 13; d_call: -; cdr3_nt: TGTGCCAGCCGCCGAAAAGGGGGAGAGACCCAGTACTTC; cdr3_aa: CASRRKGGETQYF
v_call: TRBV12-1; j_call: TRBJ2-5; clone_size: -; cdr3_length: 19; d_call: -; cdr3_nt: TGTGCCAGCAGCTTTTTGGGACAGGGGGCGCCCATAATCGGAGAGACCCAGTACTTC; cdr3_aa: CASSFLGQGAPIIGETQYF
v_call: TRBV29-1; j_call: TRBJ2-1; clone_size: -; cdr3_length: 15; d_call: -; cdr3_nt: TGCAGCGTTGAAAGGGGGTCAAGTTTCTACAATGAGCAGTTCTTC; cdr3_aa: CSVERGSSFYNEQFF
v_call: TRBV6-5; j_call: TRBJ2-2; clone_size: few; cdr3_length: 15; d_call: TRBD2; cdr3_nt: TGTGCCAGCATAAAACTAGCGGGGAACACCGGGGAGCTGTTTTTT; cdr3_aa: CASIKLAGNTGELFF
v_call: TRBV19; j_call: TRBJ1-1; clone_size: -; cdr3_length: 15; d_call: -; cdr3_nt: TGTGCCAGTAGGGCCGACAGTTACATGAACACTGAAGCTTTCTTT; cdr3_aa: CASRADSYMNTEAFF
v_call: TRBV9; j_call: TRBJ2-1; clone_size: -; cdr3_length: 15; d_call: -; cdr3_nt: TGTGCCAGCAGCGTAGGGGTAAGGGGCAGCGATGAGCAGTTCTTC; cdr3_aa: CASSVGVRGSDEQFF
v_call: TRBV4-1; j_call: TRBJ1-6; clone_size: -; cdr3_length: 16; d_call: -; cdr3_nt: TGCGCCAGCAGCCAAGCACTTAGCTCCTATAATTCACCCCTCCACTTT; cdr3_aa: CASSQALSSYNSPLHF
v_call: TRBV4-1; j_call: TRBJ1-3; clone_size: once; cdr3_length: 18; d_call: -; cdr3_nt: TGCGCCAGCAGCCAAGCCCAACCGGACAGCACCTCTGGAAACACCATATATTTT; cdr3_aa: CASSQAQPDSTSGNTIYF
v_call: TRBV30; j_call: TRBJ2-5; clone_size: -; cdr3_length: 16; d_call: TRBD2; cdr3_nt: TGTGCCTGGAGCCGACTAGCGGGGGGGCCTCGAGAGACCCAGTACTTC; cdr3_aa: CAWSRLAGGPRETQYF
v_call: TRBV2; j_call: TRBJ1-4; clone_size: -; cdr3_length: 14; d_call: TRBD1; cdr3_nt: TGTGCCAGCAGTGACGGGACAGCTAATGAAAAACTGTTTTTT; cdr3_aa: CASSDGTANEKLFF
v_call: TRBV11-2; j_call: TRBJ1-1; clone_size: -; cdr3_length: 18; d_call: -; cdr3_nt: TGTGCCAGCAGCTTCTTCGGGAGGAATGGGGGGCTGAGAACTGAAGCTTTCTTT; cdr3_aa: CASSFFGRNGGLRTEAFF
v_call: TRBV18; j_call: TRBJ1-1; clone_size: -; cdr3_length: 16; d_call: -; cdr3_nt: TGTGCCAGCTCACCACCAAGGCAACTGGGGGCCACTGAAGCTTTCTTT; cdr3_aa: CASSPPRQLGATEAFF
v_call: TRBV10-3; j_call: TRBJ2-7; clone_size: -; cdr3_length: 15; d_call: TRBD2; cdr3_nt: TGTGCCATCAGTGCACTAGCGGGGGAAGGGTCCGAGCAGTACTTC; cdr3_aa: CAISALAGEGSEQYF
v_call: TRBV2; j_call: TRBJ1-2; clone_size: -; cdr3_length: 14; d_call: -; cdr3_nt: TGTGCCAGCAGTAAAACAGACCCAGCATCGGGCTACACCTTC; cdr3_aa: CASSKTDPASGYTF
v_call: TRBV11-2; j_call: TRBJ2-5; clone_size: -; cdr3_length: 18; d_call: TRBD2; cdr3_nt: TGTGCCAGCAGCCCCTGGACTAGCGGGGACCCCGCGTGGGAGACCCAGTACTTC; cdr3_aa: CASSPWTSGDPAWETQYF
v_call: TRBV4-3; j_call: TRBJ1-2; clone_size: few; cdr3_length: 15; d_call: -; cdr3_nt: TGCGCCAGCAGCCAACAGGAAAGGATGGGCTATGGCTACACCTTC; cdr3_aa: CASSQQERMGYGYTF
v_call: TRBV4-2; j_call: TRBJ1-3; clone_size: once; cdr3_length: 16; d_call: -; cdr3_nt: TGTGCCAGCAGCCAAGTAGCAGGGGATACTGGAAACACCATATATTTT; cdr3_aa: CASSQVAGDTGNTIYF
v_call: TRBV28; j_call: TRBJ2-6; clone_size: -; cdr3_length: 14; d_call: -; cdr3_nt: TGTGCCAGCAGTTCCGGCTCTGGGGCCAACGTCCTGACTTTC; cdr3_aa: CASSSGSGANVLTF
v_call: TRBV2; j_call: TRBJ1-1; clone_size: -; cdr3_length: 14; d_call: -; cdr3_nt: TGTGCCAGCAGTGACAGGTTGTCTAACACTGAAGCTTTCTTT; cdr3_aa: CASSDRLSNTEAFF
v_call: TRBV4-3; j_call: TRBJ2-5; clone_size: -; cdr3_length: 15; d_call: TRBD2; cdr3_nt: TGCGCCAGCAGCCAAGGGACTAGCCTTCAAGAGACCCAGTACTTC; cdr3_aa: CASSQGTSLQETQYF
v_call: TRBV4-1; j_call: TRBJ1-5; clone_size: -; cdr3_length: 16; d_call: TRBD1; cdr3_nt: TGCGCCAGCAGCCCGGTAGGGACAGCGCCAAGACAGCCCCAGCATTTT; cdr3_aa: CASSPVGTAPRQPQHF
v_call: TRBV14; j_call: TRBJ2-7; clone_size: -; cdr3_length: 14; d_call: -; cdr3_nt: TGTGCCAGCAGCCTTTGGGCAGGCATCTACGAGCAGTACTTC; cdr3_aa: CASSLWAGIYEQYF
v_call: TRBV10-3; j_call: TRBJ2-3; clone_size: -; cdr3_length: 17; d_call: TRBD1; cdr3_nt: TGTGCCATCAGTAGTTCAACCGGGACAGGGGGTGCAGATACGCAGTATTTT; cdr3_aa: CAISSSTGTGGADTQYF
v_call: TRBV6-6; j_call: TRBJ2-7; clone_size: -; cdr3_length: 14; d_call: -; cdr3_nt: TGTGCCAGCAGTTACGTTCAGGGGAGCTACGAGCAGTACTTC; cdr3_aa: CASSYVQGSYEQYF
v_call: TRBV28; j_call: TRBJ1-4; clone_size: -; cdr3_length: 14; d_call: -; cdr3_nt: TGTGCCAGCAGTCCGGCGGGGCAGGACGAAAAACTGTTTTTT; cdr3_aa: CASSPAGQDEKLFF
v_call: TRBV5-8; j_call: TRBJ1-1; clone_size: -; cdr3_length: 13; d_call: -; cdr3_nt: TGTGCCAGCAGCTTAAGAGGGAACACTGAAGCTTTCTTT; cdr3_aa: CASSLRGNTEAFF
v_call: TRBV7-9; j_call: TRBJ2-1; clone_size: -; cdr3_length: 15; d_call: TRBD1; cdr3_nt: TGTGCCAGCAGCCACGGACAGGGGAAAATGAATGAGCAGTTCTTC; cdr3_aa: CASSHGQGKMNEQFF
v_call: TRBV19; j_call: TRBJ1-5; clone_size: -; cdr3_length: 13; d_call: TRBD1; cdr3_nt: TGTGCCAGTAGTCGGGACAGAAATCAGCCCCAGCATTTT; cdr3_aa: CASSRDRNQPQHF
v_call: TRBV30; j_call: TRBJ1-5; clone_size: -; cdr3_length: 13; d_call: -; cdr3_nt: TGTGCCTGGACAGCGAATAGCAATCAGCCCCAGCATTTT; cdr3_aa: CAWTANSNQPQHF
v_call: TRBV4-1; j_call: TRBJ1-3; clone_size: -; cdr3_length: 16; d_call: -; cdr3_nt: TGCGCCAGCAGCCAAGCGGGACTCTACTCTGGAAACACCATATATTTT; cdr3_aa: CASSQAGLYSGNTIYF
v_call: TRBV4-1; j_call: TRBJ1-1; clone_size: once; cdr3_length: 14; d_call: TRBD1; cdr3_nt: TGCGCCAGCAGACCGGGACAGGGAGGCACTGAAGCTTTCTTT; cdr3_aa: CASRPGQGGTEAFF